The clone carrying this TCR beta chain was counted many times. This sample was taken from a study of T-cell reconstitution after alpha-beta-depleted transplantation in children. The TCRbeta library incorporated unique molecular identifiers. TCRdb re-derived calls from the PCR reads in MiXCR, one entry per CDR3 protein. The sample lists over 300,000 distinct CDR3 sequences; approximately 10% were seen once. The clonotype was recovered from a human donor who donated a stem cell graft to a child with acute lymphoblastic leukemia. Sequences were derived from PBMCs from the stem cell graft donor, sampled from the stem cell graft.

Here the CDR3 DNA reads TGTGCCACCAGCAGGGGACTAGCGGGAGTCAACTACAATGAGCAGTTCTTC. It is translated as CATSRGLAGVNYNEQFF. J is TRBJ2-1 and V is TRBV15, with 14 bases aligning to TRBD2. Germline trimming cut 3 bases from V and 3 bases from J; bases unmatched to any gene: 4. CDR3 length equals 17 residues. Per the germline V gene, CDR1 is LNHNV and CDR2 is YYDKDF (reference sequence).